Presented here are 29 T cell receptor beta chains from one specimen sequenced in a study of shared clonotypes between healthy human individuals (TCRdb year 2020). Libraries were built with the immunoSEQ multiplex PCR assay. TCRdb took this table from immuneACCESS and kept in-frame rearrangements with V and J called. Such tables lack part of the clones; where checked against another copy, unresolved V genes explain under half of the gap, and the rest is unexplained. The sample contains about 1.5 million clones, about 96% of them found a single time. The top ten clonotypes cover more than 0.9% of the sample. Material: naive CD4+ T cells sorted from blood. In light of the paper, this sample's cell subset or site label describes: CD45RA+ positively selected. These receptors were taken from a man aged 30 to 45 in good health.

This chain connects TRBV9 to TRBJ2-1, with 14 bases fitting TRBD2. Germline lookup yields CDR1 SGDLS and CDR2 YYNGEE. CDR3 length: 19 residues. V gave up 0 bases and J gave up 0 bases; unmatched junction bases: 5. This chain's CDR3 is CASSVASGLAGGSYNEQFF. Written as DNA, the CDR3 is TGTGCCAGCAGCGTAGCTAGCGGACTAGCGGGAGGCTCCTACAATGAGCAGTTCTTC.

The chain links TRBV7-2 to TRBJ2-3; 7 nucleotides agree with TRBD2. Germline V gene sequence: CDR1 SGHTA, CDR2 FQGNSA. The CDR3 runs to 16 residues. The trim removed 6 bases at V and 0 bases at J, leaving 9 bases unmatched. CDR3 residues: CASRSGAGFSTDTQYF. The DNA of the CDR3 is TGTGCCAGCAGGTCCGGAGCGGGATTTAGCACAGATACGCAGTATTTT.

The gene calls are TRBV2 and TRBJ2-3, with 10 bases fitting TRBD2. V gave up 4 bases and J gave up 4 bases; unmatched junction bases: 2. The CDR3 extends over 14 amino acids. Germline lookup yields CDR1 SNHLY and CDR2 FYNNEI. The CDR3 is CASSALAGADTQYF. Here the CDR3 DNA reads TGTGCCAGCAGTGCTCTAGCGGGAGCAGATACGCAGTATTTT.

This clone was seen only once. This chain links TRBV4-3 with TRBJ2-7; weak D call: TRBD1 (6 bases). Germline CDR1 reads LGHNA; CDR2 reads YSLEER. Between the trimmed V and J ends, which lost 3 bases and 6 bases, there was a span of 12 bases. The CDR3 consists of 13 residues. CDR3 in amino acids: CASSQGHSFEQYF. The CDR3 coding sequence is TGCGCCAGCAGCCAGGGACACTCATTCGAGCAGTACTTC.

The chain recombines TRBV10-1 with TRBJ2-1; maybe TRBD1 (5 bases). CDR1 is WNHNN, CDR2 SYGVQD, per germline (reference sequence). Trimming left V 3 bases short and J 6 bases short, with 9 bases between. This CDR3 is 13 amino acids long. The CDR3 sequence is CASSDWTFNEQFF. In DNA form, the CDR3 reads TGCGCCAGCAGTGACTGGACATTCAATGAGCAGTTCTTC.

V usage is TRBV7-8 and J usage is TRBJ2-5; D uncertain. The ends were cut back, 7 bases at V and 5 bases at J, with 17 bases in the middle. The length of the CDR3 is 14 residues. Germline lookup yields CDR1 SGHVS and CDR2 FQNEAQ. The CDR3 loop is CASTPGTALETQYF. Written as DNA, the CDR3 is TGTGCCAGCACCCCCGGTACGGCTCTGGAGACCCAGTACTTC.

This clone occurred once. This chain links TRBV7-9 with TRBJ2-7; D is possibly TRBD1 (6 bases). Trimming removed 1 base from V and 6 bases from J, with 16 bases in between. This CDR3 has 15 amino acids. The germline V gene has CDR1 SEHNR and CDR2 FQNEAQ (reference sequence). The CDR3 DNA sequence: TGTGCCAGCAGCTTAGAGTGGGGGCCCGCGACCGAGCAGTACTTC. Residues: CASSLEWGPATEQYF.

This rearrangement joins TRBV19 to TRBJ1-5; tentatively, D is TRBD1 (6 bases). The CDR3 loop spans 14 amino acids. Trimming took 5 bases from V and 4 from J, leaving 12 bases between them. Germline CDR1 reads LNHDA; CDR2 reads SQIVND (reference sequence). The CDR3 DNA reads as TGTGCCAGTAGTTTGGACAGCGCGAATCAGCCCCAGCATTTT. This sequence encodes CASSLDSANQPQHF.

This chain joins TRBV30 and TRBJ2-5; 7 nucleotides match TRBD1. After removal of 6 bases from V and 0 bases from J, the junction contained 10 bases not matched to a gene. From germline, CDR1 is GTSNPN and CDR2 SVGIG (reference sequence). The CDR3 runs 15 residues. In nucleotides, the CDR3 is TGTGCCTGCCAGCCGGGGACAGCCTACCAAGAGACCCAGTACTTC. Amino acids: CACQPGTAYQETQYF.

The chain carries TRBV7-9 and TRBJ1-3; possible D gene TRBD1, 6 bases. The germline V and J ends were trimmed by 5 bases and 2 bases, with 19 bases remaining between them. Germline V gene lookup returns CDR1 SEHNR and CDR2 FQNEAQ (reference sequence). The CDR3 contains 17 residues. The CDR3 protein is CASSPRGSGGPGNTIYF. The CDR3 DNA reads TGTGCCAGCAGCCCGAGGGGCTCGGGGGGCCCTGGAAACACCATATATTTT. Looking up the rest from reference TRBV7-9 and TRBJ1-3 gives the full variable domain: DTGVSQNPRHKITKRGQNVTFRCDPISEHNRLYWYRQTLGQGPEFLTYFQNEAQLEKSRLLSDRFSAERPKGSFSTLEIQRTEQGDSAMYLCASSPRGSGGPGNTIYFGEGSWLTVV.

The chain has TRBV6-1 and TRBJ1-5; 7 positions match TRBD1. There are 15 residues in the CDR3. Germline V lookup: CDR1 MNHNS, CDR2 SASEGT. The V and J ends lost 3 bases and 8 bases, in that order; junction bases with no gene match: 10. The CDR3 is CASSDRGVASEPQHF. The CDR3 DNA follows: TGTGCCAGCAGTGACAGGGGGGTAGCGTCGGAGCCCCAGCATTTT.

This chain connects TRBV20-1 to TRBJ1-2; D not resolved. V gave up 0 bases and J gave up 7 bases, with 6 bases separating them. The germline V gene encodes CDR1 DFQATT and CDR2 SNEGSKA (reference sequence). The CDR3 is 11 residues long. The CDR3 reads CSARDQGGYTF. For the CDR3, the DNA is TGCAGTGCTAGAGACCAAGGTGGCTACACCTTC.

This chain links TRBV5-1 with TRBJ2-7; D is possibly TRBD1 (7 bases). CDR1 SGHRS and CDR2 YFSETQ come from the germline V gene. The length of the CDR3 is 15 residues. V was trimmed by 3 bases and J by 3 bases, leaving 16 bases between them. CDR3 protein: CASSSGDRGNYEQYF. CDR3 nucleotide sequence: TGCGCCAGCAGCTCGGGGGACAGAGGGAACTACGAGCAGTACTTC.

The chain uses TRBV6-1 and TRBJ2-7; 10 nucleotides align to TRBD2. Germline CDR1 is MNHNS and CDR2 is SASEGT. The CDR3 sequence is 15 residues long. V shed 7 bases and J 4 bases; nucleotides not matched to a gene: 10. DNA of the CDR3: TGTGCCAGCACCAGCCTAGCGGGAGTGTTTTACGAGCAGTACTTC. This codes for CASTSLAGVFYEQYF.

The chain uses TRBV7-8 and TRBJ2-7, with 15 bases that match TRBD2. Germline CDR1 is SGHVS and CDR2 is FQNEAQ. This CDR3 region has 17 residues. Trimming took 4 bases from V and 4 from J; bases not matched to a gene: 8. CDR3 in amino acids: CASSSSRGLAGGYEQYF. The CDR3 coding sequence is TGTGCCAGCAGCTCAAGCAGGGGACTAGCGGGAGGTTACGAGCAGTACTTC.

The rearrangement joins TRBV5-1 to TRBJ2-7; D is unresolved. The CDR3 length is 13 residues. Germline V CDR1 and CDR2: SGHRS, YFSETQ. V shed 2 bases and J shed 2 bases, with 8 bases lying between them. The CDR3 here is CASSLTTTYEQYF. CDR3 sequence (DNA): TGCGCCAGCAGCTTAACTACCACCTACGAGCAGTACTTC.

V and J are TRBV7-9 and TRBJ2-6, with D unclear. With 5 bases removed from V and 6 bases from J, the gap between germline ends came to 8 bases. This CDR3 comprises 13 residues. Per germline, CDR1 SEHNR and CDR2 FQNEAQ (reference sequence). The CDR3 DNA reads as TGTGCCAGCAGCCCGAAGGCGGCCAACGTCCTGACTTTC. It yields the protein CASSPKAANVLTF. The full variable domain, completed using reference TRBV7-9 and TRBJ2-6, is DTGVSQNPRHKITKRGQNVTFRCDPISEHNRLYWYRQTLGQGPEFLTYFQNEAQLEKSRLLSDRFSAERPKGSFSTLEIQRTEQGDSAMYLCASSPKAANVLTFGAGSRLTVL.

The DNA for the CDR3 is TGTGCCAGCAGCCGACATAACACCGGGGAGCTGTTTTTT. This translates into CASSRHNTGELFF. This sequence joins TRBV6-6 and TRBJ2-2; D remains unclear. V was clipped by 6 bases and J by 2 bases, with 7 bases between them. CDR1 MNHNY and CDR2 SVGAGI come from the germline V gene (reference sequence). This CDR3 is built from 13 residues.

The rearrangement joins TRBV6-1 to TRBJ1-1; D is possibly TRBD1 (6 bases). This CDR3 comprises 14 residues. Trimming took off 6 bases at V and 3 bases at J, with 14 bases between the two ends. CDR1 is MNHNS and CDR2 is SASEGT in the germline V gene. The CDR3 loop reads CASSARTDHTEAFF. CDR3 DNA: TGTGCCAGCAGCGCCCGGACAGACCACACTGAAGCTTTCTTT.

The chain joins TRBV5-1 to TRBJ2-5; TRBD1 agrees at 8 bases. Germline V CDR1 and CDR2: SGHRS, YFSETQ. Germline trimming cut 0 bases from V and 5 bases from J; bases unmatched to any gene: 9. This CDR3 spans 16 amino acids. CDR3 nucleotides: TGCGCCAGCAGCTTGGGACAGGGGCCCATATCTGAGACCCAGTACTTC. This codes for CASSLGQGPISETQYF. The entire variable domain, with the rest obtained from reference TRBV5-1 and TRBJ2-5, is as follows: KAGVTQTPRYLIKTRGQQVTLSCSPISGHRSVSWYQQTPGQGLQFLFEYFSETQRNKGNFPGRFSGRQFSNSRSEMNVSTLELGDSALYLCASSLGQGPISETQYFGPGTRLLVL.

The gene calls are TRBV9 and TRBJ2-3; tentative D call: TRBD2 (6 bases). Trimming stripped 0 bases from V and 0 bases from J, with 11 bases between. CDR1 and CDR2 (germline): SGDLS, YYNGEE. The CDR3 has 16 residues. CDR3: CASSVARSGSTDTQYF. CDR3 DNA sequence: TGTGCCAGCAGCGTAGCTAGGAGCGGGAGCACAGATACGCAGTATTTT.

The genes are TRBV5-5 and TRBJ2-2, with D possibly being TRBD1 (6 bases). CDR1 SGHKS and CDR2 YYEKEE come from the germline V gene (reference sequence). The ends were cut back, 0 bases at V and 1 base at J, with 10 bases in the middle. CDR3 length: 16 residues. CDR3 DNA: TGTGCCAGCAGCTTGGCCCCGGGACAGAACACCGGGGAGCTGTTTTTT. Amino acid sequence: CASSLAPGQNTGELFF.

CDR3: CAISVQGAKETQYF. CDR3 DNA: TGTGCCATCAGCGTACAGGGGGCGAAAGAGACCCAGTACTTC. V usage is TRBV10-3 and J usage is TRBJ2-5; 9 bases are a match to TRBD1. Germline V gene data show CDR1 as ENHRY and CDR2 as SYGVKD. CDR3 size: 14 residues. Trimming removed 6 bases from V and 3 bases from J; junction bases left unmatched: 5.

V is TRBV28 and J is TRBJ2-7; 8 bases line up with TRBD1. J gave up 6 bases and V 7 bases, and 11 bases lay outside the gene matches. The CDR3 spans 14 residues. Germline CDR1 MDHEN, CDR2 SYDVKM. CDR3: CASNQPRTGREQYF. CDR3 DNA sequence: TGTGCCAGCAACCAACCTCGGACAGGGCGCGAGCAGTACTTC. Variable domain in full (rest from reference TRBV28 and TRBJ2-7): DVKVTQSSRYLVKRTGEKVFLECVQDMDHENMFWYRQDPGLGLRLIYFSYDVKMKEKGDIPEGYSVSREKKERFSLILESASTNQTSMYLCASNQPRTGREQYFGPGTRLTVT.

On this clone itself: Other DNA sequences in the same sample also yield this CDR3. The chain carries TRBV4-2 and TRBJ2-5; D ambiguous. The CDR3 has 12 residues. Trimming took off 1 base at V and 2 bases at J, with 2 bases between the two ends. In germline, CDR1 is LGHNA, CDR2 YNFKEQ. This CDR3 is CASSQGQETQYF. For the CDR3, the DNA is TGTGCCAGCAGCCAAGGGCAAGAGACCCAGTACTTC.

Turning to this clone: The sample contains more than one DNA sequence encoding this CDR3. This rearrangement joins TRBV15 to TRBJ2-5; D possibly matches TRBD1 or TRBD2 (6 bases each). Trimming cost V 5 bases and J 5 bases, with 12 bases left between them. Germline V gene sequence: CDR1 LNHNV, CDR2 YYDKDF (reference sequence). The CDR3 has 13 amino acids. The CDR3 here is CATSPGARETQYF. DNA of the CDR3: TGTGCCACCAGCCCGGGGGCGCGTGAGACCCAGTACTTC.

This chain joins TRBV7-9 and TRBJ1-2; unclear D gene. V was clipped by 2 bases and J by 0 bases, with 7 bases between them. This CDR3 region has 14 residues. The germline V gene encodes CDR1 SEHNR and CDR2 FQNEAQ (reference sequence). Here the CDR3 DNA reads TGTGCCAGCAGCTTAAGCGAGACTAACTATGGCTACACCTTC. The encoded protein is CASSLSETNYGYTF.

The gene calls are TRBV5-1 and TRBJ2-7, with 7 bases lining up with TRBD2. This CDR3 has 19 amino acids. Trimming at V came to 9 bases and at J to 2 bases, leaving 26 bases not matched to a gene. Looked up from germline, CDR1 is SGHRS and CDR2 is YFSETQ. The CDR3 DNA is TGCGCCACTCCTCCGAATCCCTCCAAATCCCCTAGCGGACCCTACGAGCAGTACTTC. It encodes CATPPNPSKSPSGPYEQYF.

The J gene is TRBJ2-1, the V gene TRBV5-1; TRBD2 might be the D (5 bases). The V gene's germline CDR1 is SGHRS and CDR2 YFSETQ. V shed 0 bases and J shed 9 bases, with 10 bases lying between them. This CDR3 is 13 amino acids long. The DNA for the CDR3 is TGCGCCAGCAGCTTGGGGACTGGCGCTGAGCAGTTCTTC. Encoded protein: CASSLGTGAEQFF. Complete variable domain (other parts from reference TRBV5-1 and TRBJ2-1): KAGVTQTPRYLIKTRGQQVTLSCSPISGHRSVSWYQQTPGQGLQFLFEYFSETQRNKGNFPGRFSGRQFSNSRSEMNVSTLELGDSALYLCASSLGTGAEQFFGPGTRLTVL.